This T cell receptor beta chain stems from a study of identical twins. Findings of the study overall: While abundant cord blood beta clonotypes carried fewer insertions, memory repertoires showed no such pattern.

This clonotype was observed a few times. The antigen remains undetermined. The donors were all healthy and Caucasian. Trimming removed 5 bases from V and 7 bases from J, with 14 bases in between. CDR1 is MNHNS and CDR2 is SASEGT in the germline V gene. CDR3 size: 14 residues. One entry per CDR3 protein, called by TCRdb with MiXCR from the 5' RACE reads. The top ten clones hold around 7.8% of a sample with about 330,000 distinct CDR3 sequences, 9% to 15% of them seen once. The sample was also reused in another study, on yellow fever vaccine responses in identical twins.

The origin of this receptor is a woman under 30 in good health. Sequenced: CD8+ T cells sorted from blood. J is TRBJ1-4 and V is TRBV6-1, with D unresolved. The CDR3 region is CASSLAQAGEKLFF. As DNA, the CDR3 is TGTGCCAGCAGTCTGGCCCAGGCGGGTGAAAAACTGTTTTTT.